This T cell receptor beta chain was recovered during a study of regulatory T cells in long-lasting Graves disease (dated by TCRdb to about 2021). A note on the overall study: In the newly diagnosed Graves' disease group, patients had been taking antithyroid drugs for less than 3 months. Peripheral blood TCR sequencing and RNA sequencing compared persistent Graves' disease patients with newly diagnosed Graves' disease patients. The study was registered as a clinical trial and conducted in China. A total of around 35 samples underwent TCR sequencing, from around 13 patients with persistent Graves' disease and some 20 patients with newly diagnosed Graves' disease.

Notes on this clonotype: The specificity of this receptor is unknown. Base qualities are not provided; no much larger clone lies one nucleotide away.

The full study reports these points: More public clonotypes were shared among persistent patients (roughly 2,900) than among newly diagnosed patients (roughly 1,000). Peripheral blood alone was examined, since thyroid tissue, which constituted the primary lesion, could not be accessed. As a limitation, the authors acknowledged that the small sample size may reduce accuracy. Compared with newly diagnosed patients, patients with persistent Graves' disease had lower TCR Shannon entropy and fewer highly expanded clones, which suggests clonal expansion. Sequencing and analysis were limited to the TCR beta chain. Persistent disease showed preferential use of TRBV28, TRBJ1-2 and TRBJ2-5, whereas newly diagnosed disease favored TRBV20-1 and TRBJ2-1.

From its cysteine to its phenylalanine, the CDR3 spans 16 amino acids. This entry keeps only the CDR3 DNA: 48 bases, framed from base 1. CDR1 SEHNR and CDR2 FQNEAQ were looked up in the germline V gene (reference sequence). The V end loses 8 bases and the J end loses 5 bases, and a stretch of 24 bases separates them. The time point label corresponds to: newly diagnosed GD, antithyroid drugs for less than 3 months. For both TCR sequencing and RNA sequencing, RNA was extracted from PBMCs using TRIzol. The diagnosis of Graves' disease followed American Thyroid Association guidelines. Patients for the study were recruited at an endocrinology department in Xi'an, China. Each patient gave 7 to 9.5 milliliters of peripheral blood, collected in an EDTA anticoagulant tube. Ficoll Paque Plus density gradient separation was used to isolate PBMCs, and no additional T cell sorting was done. An Agilent 2100 Bioanalyzer and agarose gel were used to assess RNA quality, and a NanoDrop 2000 was used to measure RNA concentration.

Library construction relied on multiplex PCR. The sequencer was an Illumina HiSeq 4000. iRepertoire HTBI primers and Arm-PCR amplification of CDR3 regions were used to construct TCR beta libraries. PCR products were gel purified before sequencing. Per the authors' processing: A total of roughly 58 TRBV and some 15 TRBJ segments were identified across samples and were used for gene usage analysis of CDR3 amino acid clonotypes. Filtered high-quality paired reads were merged into contigs using COPE and FqMerger. Contigs were aligned with BLAST to IMGT TRBV, TRBD and TRBJ reference genes, and CDR3 was defined per IMGT. Any clonotype with a frequency above 0.1% was classified as a highly expanded clone. Repertoire diversity was measured by Shannon entropy, and V-J evenness by the Gini coefficient. A clonotype was considered public if more than one individual shared it. TCRdb trimmed the raw reads at Q25, called clones with MiXCR and kept productive beta chains. CDR3 protein duplicates are merged, each entry listing the most common genes and DNA. The V and J calls reflect TCRdb's pipeline rather than the authors' work. The sample table lists about 530,000 distinct CDR3 sequences, 16% of them with a count of one. The top ten hold roughly 25% of the sample.

A further study also used this sample, focusing on T cells in Graves' hyperthyroidism and ophthalmopathy. According to the second study: Stable Graves' hyperthyroidism was defined as no progression to ophthalmopathy during 18 months of follow-up. Hyperthyroidism patients were newly diagnosed, had a disease duration of under 2 months, and were aged 18 to 65 years. Patients with uncontrolled infections, other autoimmune diseases, pregnancy or lactation were excluded. Diagnoses relied on clinical symptoms, serum thyroxine and TRAb, thyroid ultrasound and orbital computed tomography. The first round of RT-PCR for the TCR CDR3 was performed with the HTBI primer set and the Qiagen OneStep RT-PCR kit. Most expanded thyroid clonotypes (frequency above 0.001) were also detected in blood, a finding suggesting that blood repertoires may reflect thyroid immune responses. In cross-validation, a model built on a 13 V-J signature told ophthalmopathy apart from stable hyperthyroidism with roughly 87% sensitivity and about 81% specificity, and in testing the same model reached 80%/75%. During validation, the model predicted progression to ophthalmopathy a median of about 6.5 months ahead of onset, with roughly 65% sensitivity and around 73% specificity. To identify distinguishing TCR V-J signatures, a discovery cohort of around 100 patients was used, comprising 40 to 45 with Graves' ophthalmopathy and some 57 with stable Graves' hyperthyroidism. An independent validation cohort of under 20 hyperthyroidism patients and 15 or so patients who later progressed to ophthalmopathy tested prospective prediction of ophthalmopathy. For training and testing, the approximately 92 patients in the discovery cohort were randomly divided in a 7:3 ratio. In roughly six Graves' hyperthyroidism patients, the study also compared T-cell repertoires from thyroid tissue with T-cell repertoires from blood. Once sampling was done, hyperthyroidism patients were given methimazole at a starting dose of 30 mg daily, whereas ophthalmopathy patients were given high-dose intravenous methylprednisolone. Libraries were constructed in a second round of multiplex PCR, after which size selection and purification were carried out. Sequencing of the libraries was done on an Illumina HiSeq2000 using paired-end 100 bp reads. SOAPnuke was used to process the raw data, with reads discarded if the reads contained adapters or uncalled bases, had a mean Phred below 15, or lacked an exact constant-primer or identifier match. COPE v1.2.5 was used to merge the high-quality paired reads, and each unique nucleotide sequence was defined as a clonotype. MiTCR v1.1 was used to align clonotypes to the IMGT TRBV, TRBD and TRBJ reference segments. The analysis included only V-J combinations with a frequency above 0.0001, which together covered 99.2% of the repertoires. A TCS score was defined as the ratio between F50 (clonal expansion) and ExV (chaos), using BLOSUM62-based TCRdist between CDR3 peptides within each V-J. Welch's t-statistics and random forest reduced roughly 530 V-J features to about 12, which were used in a naive Bayes classifier (R e1071). No statistical method was used to fix the sample size in advance, and group allocation was not hidden from the investigators. The paper describes TCR Vbeta CDR3 sequencing of roughly 130 peripheral blood samples, made up of 43 ophthalmopathy patients, approximately 73 hyperthyroidism patients and about 17 progressor patients.

The sample in question was peripheral blood mononuclear cells (PBMCs), obtained at new diagnosis, from a patient treated with antithyroid drugs. This receptor was identified in a woman aged 35-65 years with Graves disease. Donor details come from another sample of the same person, matched by shared clones. The rearranged segments are TRBV7-9 and TRBJ1-1, and TRBD1 may be the D gene, going by 6 matching bases. The sequence in DNA is TGTGCCAGCGTTCAGAACCCGGGGGCCCCCGGTACTGAAGCTTTCTTT. Its protein is CASVQNPGAPGTEAFF.